Listed below are T cell receptor beta chains from one sample, sequenced in a study of T cell changes during pregnancy in multiple sclerosis. Sequencing was performed with immunoSEQ multiplex PCR; in TCRdb, only in-frame clones are kept and a portion is missing. The table lists approximately 45,000 clones, roughly 92% of them singletons. Source: CD4+ T cells from peripheral blood mononuclear cells, taken in the first trimester of pregnancy. The receptor source for this set is a female donor with multiple sclerosis, enrolled in a pregnancy study. Each CDR3 is given with its conserved first and last residue. Each record gives: CDR3 protein, CDR3 DNA, clone size, J gene, V gene, D gene. A D gene is named only where the DNA matches it firmly. The listing skips clone size in some rows; elsewhere it reads once, few, many or a size class.

CASSWGLKYQETQYF,TGTGCCAGCAGCTGGGGACTCAAGTACCAAGAGACCCAGTACTTC,once,TRBJ2-5,TRBV7-9,NA
CASSKVTQGYTDTQYF,TGTGCCAGCAGCAAAGTAACACAGGGATACACAGATACGCAGTATTTT,NA,TRBJ2-3,TRBV21-1,NA
CSVGLSGGLNYGYTF,TGCAGCGTGGGCCTTTCTGGGGGGTTAAACTATGGCTACACCTTC,few,TRBJ1-2,TRBV29-1,NA
CASSLLTSGRNEQYF,TGTGCCAGCAGCTTGCTAACTAGCGGGAGAAACGAGCAGTACTTC,once,TRBJ2-7,TRBV5-6,TRBD2
CASRRGGGTETQYF,TGTGCCAGCAGAAGGGGTGGTGGTACGGAGACCCAGTACTTC,NA,TRBJ2-5,TRBV25-1,NA
CATYSGGSYEQYF,TGTGCCACCTACTCGGGGGGGTCCTACGAGCAGTACTTC,NA,TRBJ2-7,TRBV28,TRBD2
CASSPLGSGALWETQYF,TGTGCCAGCAGCCCTCTGGGGTCAGGGGCCCTTTGGGAGACCCAGTACTTC,NA,TRBJ2-5,TRBV21-1,NA
CASKVSGGDETQYF,TGTGCCAGCAAAGTGAGCGGAGGGGATGAGACCCAGTACTTC,NA,TRBJ2-5,TRBV28,NA
CASSAPGKRQNTGELFF,TGTGCCAGCAGCGCCCCGGGTAAGCGGCAGAACACCGGGGAGCTGTTTTTT,NA,TRBJ2-2,TRBV7-2,NA
CASSLYGKPQHF,TGTGCCAGCAGTTTATATGGCAAGCCCCAGCATTTT,NA,TRBJ1-5,TRBV28,NA
CASNIVRGNTGELFF,TGTGCCAGCAATATTGTCAGGGGGAACACCGGGGAGCTGTTTTTT,NA,TRBJ2-2,TRBV6-5,NA
CASSLGLAGANEQFF,TGTGCCAGCAGCTTAGGGCTAGCGGGAGCCAATGAGCAGTTCTTC,NA,TRBJ2-1,TRBV11-3,TRBD2
CAISESGLAGAEGSYEQYF,TGTGCCATCAGTGAGTCGGGACTAGCGGGAGCGGAGGGCTCCTACGAGCAGTACTTC,NA,TRBJ2-7,TRBV10-3,TRBD2
CASSYRGGNSNQPQHF,TGTGCCAGCAGTTATCGGGGTGGAAATAGCAATCAGCCCCAGCATTTT,once,TRBJ1-5,TRBV27,NA
CASSTPSDEQFF,TGCGCCAGCAGCACGCCCAGTGATGAGCAGTTCTTC,NA,TRBJ2-1,TRBV5-1,NA
CASSMAPTVQNQPQHF,TGTGCCAGTAGTATGGCCCCGACAGTCCAAAATCAGCCCCAGCATTTT,NA,TRBJ1-5,TRBV19,NA
CASSYKTGGTEAFF,TGTGCCAGCAGCTACAAAACAGGGGGCACTGAAGCTTTCTTT,NA,TRBJ1-1,TRBV2,TRBD1
CASRVQGRPYEQYF,TGTGCCAGCAGGGTACAGGGGAGGCCCTACGAGCAGTACTTC,once,TRBJ2-7,TRBV6-5,NA
CASSPEDDRGYEQYF,TGTGCCAGCAGCCCGGAGGATGATCGGGGTTACGAGCAGTACTTC,NA,TRBJ2-7,TRBV7-8,NA
CASSYSNTVRAVEQFF,TGTGCCAGCAGTTACTCGAATACAGTGAGGGCTGTGGAGCAGTTCTTC,NA,TRBJ2-1,TRBV6-6,NA
CASSLKLAGEQFF,TGTGCCAGCAGTTTAAAACTAGCCGGAGAGCAGTTCTTC,NA,TRBJ2-1,TRBV27,NA